These 17 T cell receptor beta chains originate from one sample sequenced in a study of identifying expanded T cells in peripheral blood. Only in-frame clones appear in the TCRdb table, and some are missing; sequencing was by immunoSEQ multiplex PCR. The table shows 80,000 or so clones, with roughly four fifths occurring only once. Sample: blood. The receptors were gathered from a person aged 18 to 75 in good health.

The rearrangement joins TRBV10-3 to TRBJ1-2, with no clear D. The CDR3 has 16 residues. From germline, CDR1 is ENHRY and CDR2 SYGVKD. With 0 bases removed from V and 6 bases from J, the gap between germline ends came to 17 bases. CDR3 protein: CAISESSEGRNNGYTF. In nucleotides, the CDR3 is TGTGCCATCAGTGAGTCGTCGGAGGGCCGGAATAATGGCTACACCTTC.

This clone was found a few times. V usage is TRBV28 and J usage is TRBJ1-5, with no clear D. Germline CDR1 and CDR2: MDHEN and SYDVKM. V lost 7 bases and J 4 bases, leaving 11 bases between the germline ends. The CDR3 contains 13 residues. CDR3 sequence: CASTPQLNQPQHF. In DNA, the CDR3 is TGTGCCAGCACACCTCAGCTGAATCAGCCCCAGCATTTT. Looking up the rest from reference TRBV28 and TRBJ1-5 gives the full variable domain: DVKVTQSSRYLVKRTGEKVFLECVQDMDHENMFWYRQDPGLGLRLIYFSYDVKMKEKGDIPEGYSVSREKKERFSLILESASTNQTSMYLCASTPQLNQPQHFGDGTRLSIL.

J is TRBJ2-3 and V is TRBV9; tentatively, D is TRBD2 (5 bases). CDR3 size: 16 residues. CDR1 and CDR2 from the germline V gene are SGDLS and YYNGEE. The ends were cut back, 3 bases at V and 7 bases at J, with 21 bases in the middle. CDR3 region: CASSARAGVAPHTQYF. CDR3 DNA: TGTGCCAGCAGCGCCCGGGCGGGTGTAGCCCCGCATACGCAGTATTTT. The variable domain in full, with the rest retrieved from reference TRBV9 and TRBJ2-3, is DSGVTQTPKHLITATGQRVTLRCSPRSGDLSVYWYQQSLDQGLQFLIQYYNGEERAKGNILERFSAQQFPDLHSELNLSSLELGDSALYFCASSARAGVAPHTQYFGPGTRLTVL.

This clone is a singleton in its sample. The gene calls are TRBV5-6 and TRBJ1-3, with a possible D match to TRBD1 (5 bases). V was cut by 0 bases and J by 0 bases, with 7 bases left in between. Germline loops: CDR1 SGHDT, CDR2 YYEEEE. CDR3 length: 15 amino acids. CDR3: CASSLGQLSGNTIYF. The DNA of the CDR3 is TGTGCCAGCAGCTTGGGACAGCTCTCTGGAAACACCATATATTTT.

This clone was observed a few times. This chain connects TRBV5-4 to TRBJ2-1, with TRBD1 matching 7 bases. The CDR3 length is 15 residues. V was pared by 1 base and J by 7 bases, with 8 bases of the junction left unmatched. The germline gives CDR1 SGHNT, CDR2 YYREEE (reference sequence). CDR3 in amino acids: CASSLSRGSGNEQFF. As DNA, the CDR3 is TGTGCCAGCAGCTTGTCCAGGGGGTCAGGGAATGAGCAGTTCTTC. Drawing the rest from reference TRBV5-4 and TRBJ2-1, the complete variable domain is ETGVTQSPTHLIKTRGQQVTLRCSSQSGHNTVSWYQQALGQGPQFIFQYYREEENGRGNFPPRFSGLQFPNYSSELNVNALELDDSALYLCASSLSRGSGNEQFFGPGTRLTVL.

The chain carries TRBV18 and TRBJ1-2, with a possible D match to TRBD1 (5 bases). This CDR3 is 14 amino acids long. V dropped 5 bases and J dropped 8 bases, with 18 bases sitting between them. CDR1 is KGHSH, CDR2 LQKENI, per germline. The CDR3: CASSNRDHSPGYTF. The CDR3 bases are TGTGCCAGCTCAAACCGGGACCACAGTCCCGGCTACACCTTC.

Only one count was recorded for this clone. The chain couples TRBV5-4 to TRBJ2-2; no reliable D call. The CDR3 totals 13 residues. Trimming stripped 4 bases from V and 2 bases from J, with 6 bases between. Germline CDR1 is SGHNT and CDR2 is YYREEE (reference sequence). CDR3 DNA: TGTGCCAGCAGCACCGGTAACACCGGGGAGCTGTTTTTT. This translates into CASSTGNTGELFF.

This chain connects TRBV7-2 to TRBJ1-1; no clear D gene. The V end lost 5 bases, the J end lost 5 bases, and 12 bases lay between the germline ends. CDR1 and CDR2 (germline): SGHTA, FQGNSA. The CDR3 covers 13 residues. CDR3: CASSIDGGTEAFF. The CDR3 region has the DNA TGTGCCAGCAGCATCGATGGCGGGACTGAAGCTTTCTTT.

The chain links TRBV14 to TRBJ2-7; no clear D. The CDR3 has 14 residues. The V gene lost 4 bases and the J gene lost 3 bases, with 13 bases spanning the gap. CDR1 SGHDN and CDR2 FVKESK come from the germline V gene. The CDR3 nucleotides are TGTGCCAGCAGCCGAGGTCCCTTCTACTACGAGCAGTACTTC. As protein: CASSRGPFYYEQYF. The full variable domain, in which reference TRBV14 and TRBJ2-7 provide the parts outside the CDR3, is EAGVTQFPSHSVIEKGQTVTLRCDPISGHDNLYWYRRVMGKEIKFLLHFVKESKQDESGMPNNRFLAERTGGTYSTLKVQPAELEDSGVYFCASSRGPFYYEQYFGPGTRLTVT.

This clone was observed a few times. The chain couples TRBV7-3 to TRBJ2-1; the match to TRBD2 covers 7 bases. The V and J ends lost 5 bases and 1 base, in that order; junction bases with no gene match: 5. The CDR3 sequence is 15 residues long. Looked up from germline, CDR1 is SGHTA and CDR2 is FQGTGA. The DNA for the CDR3 is TGTGCCAGCAGCCAGTCGGGAGGTTCCTACAATGAGCAGTTCTTC. Translated, it gives CASSQSGGSYNEQFF.

The chain uses TRBV5-1 and TRBJ2-1; possible D gene TRBD1, 5 bases. CDR3 length: 15 amino acids. V was cut by 4 bases and J by 4 bases, with 15 bases left in between. Germline assignment: CDR1 SGHRS and CDR2 YFSETQ. CDR3 sequence reads: CASSRGSTVYNEQFF. CDR3 coding DNA: TGCGCCAGCAGCCGAGGCTCGACAGTATACAATGAGCAGTTCTTC.

CDR3 nucleotide sequence: TGTGCCAGCAGTTCGGGATATAATGGCTACACCTTC. Encoded protein: CASSSGYNGYTF. V is TRBV28 and J is TRBJ1-2; D remains ambiguous. This CDR3 region has 12 residues. Germline V gives CDR1 MDHEN, CDR2 SYDVKM. V shed 4 bases and J shed 6 bases, with 9 bases lying between them.

The chain carries TRBV27 and TRBJ2-2; D unresolved. The CDR3 runs to 15 residues. Germline V gives CDR1 MNHEY, CDR2 SMNVEV (reference sequence). Trimming left V 2 bases short and J 1 base short, with 8 bases between. In nucleotides, the CDR3 is TGTGCCAGCAGTTTAAGGGCGGAGAACACCGGGGAGCTGTTTTTT. It specifies CASSLRAENTGELFF.

The V gene is TRBV6-5, the J gene TRBJ2-3; no definite D call. Germline V gives CDR1 MNHEY, CDR2 SVGAGI. Trimming stripped 5 bases from V and 11 bases from J, with 11 bases between. The CDR3 is 11 amino acids. CDR3 residues: CASSGPQGQYF. Written as DNA, the CDR3 is TGTGCCAGCAGTGGGCCTCAAGGGCAGTATTTT.

The chain combines TRBV19 with TRBJ2-1, with 7 nucleotides matching TRBD2. V was clipped by 6 bases and J by 15 bases; unmatched bases: 11. Germline CDR1 LNHDA, CDR2 SQIVND (reference sequence). The CDR3 totals 12 residues. This CDR3 reads CASRRGDRNLFF. DNA for the CDR3: TGTGCCAGTAGACGGGGGGACCGAAATCTGTTCTTC.

The rearrangement links TRBV23-1 to TRBJ1-1; the D gene is possibly TRBD1 (5 bases). TRBV23-1 is labeled an ORF, and its function is uncertain. Between the trimmed V and J ends, which lost 0 bases and 0 bases, there was a span of 17 bases. The CDR3 consists of 18 residues. In DNA form, the CDR3 reads TGCGCCAGCAGTCAATCGAAGATGGGGGATACCCTGAACACTGAAGCTTTCTTT. The encoded protein is CASSQSKMGDTLNTEAFF.

This rearrangement joins TRBV28 to TRBJ2-1; 8 positions agree with TRBD1. This CDR3 has 13 residues. Losses at the gene ends were 6 bases for V and 6 bases for J; bases not matched to a gene: 4. Germline V CDR1 and CDR2: MDHEN, SYDVKM. CDR3: CASRTGAPNEQFF. The CDR3 DNA reads as TGTGCCAGCAGGACAGGGGCCCCCAATGAGCAGTTCTTC. Variable domain in full (rest from reference TRBV28 and TRBJ2-1): DVKVTQSSRYLVKRTGEKVFLECVQDMDHENMFWYRQDPGLGLRLIYFSYDVKMKEKGDIPEGYSVSREKKERFSLILESASTNQTSMYLCASRTGAPNEQFFGPGTRLTVL.